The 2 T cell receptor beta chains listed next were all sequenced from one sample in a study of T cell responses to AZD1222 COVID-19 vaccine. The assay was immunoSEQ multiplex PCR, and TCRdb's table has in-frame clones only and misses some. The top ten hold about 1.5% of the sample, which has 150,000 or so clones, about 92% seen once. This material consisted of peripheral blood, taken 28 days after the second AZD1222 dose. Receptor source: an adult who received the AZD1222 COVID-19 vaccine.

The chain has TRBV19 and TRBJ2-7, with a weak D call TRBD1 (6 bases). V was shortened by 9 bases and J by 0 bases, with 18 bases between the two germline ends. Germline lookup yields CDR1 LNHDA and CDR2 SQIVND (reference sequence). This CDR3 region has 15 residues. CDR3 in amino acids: CASFLSTGSSYEQYF. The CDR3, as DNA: TGTGCCAGCTTCCTCTCGACAGGTAGCTCCTACGAGCAGTACTTC.

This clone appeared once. DNA for the CDR3: TGTGCCAGCAGCTTCAACAGGGCCTCTAATGAAAAACTGTTTTTT. This encodes CASSFNRASNEKLFF. The V and J genes are TRBV7-8 and TRBJ1-4; D is perhaps TRBD1 (6 bases). The germline V gene encodes CDR1 SGHVS and CDR2 FQNEAQ. V was cut by 3 bases and J by 3 bases, with 11 bases left in between. There are 15 residues in the CDR3. Variable domain in full (rest from reference TRBV7-8 and TRBJ1-4): GAGVSQSPRYKVAKRGQDVALRCDPISGHVSLFWYQQALGQGPEFLTYFQNEAQLDKSGLPSDRFFAERPEGSVSTLKIQRTQQEDSAVYLCASSFNRASNEKLFFGSGTQLSVL.